This TCR beta chain was sequenced for a study of CD8 T cells in ankylosing spondylitis. Broader study findings: Characteristic of ankylosing spondylitis blood, it appeared, was a TCR beta motif comprising about 8 highly homologous variants. In peripheral blood, disease-linked CD8+ clones occurred at relatively low frequencies.

This clonotype was seen a few times. Antigen: not known. CDR1 is MDHEN and CDR2 is SYDVKM in the germline V gene. CDR3 length: 14 amino acids. Trimming stripped 2 bases from V and 6 bases from J, with 12 bases between. One entry per CDR3 protein results from TCRdb running MiXCR on the 5' RACE reads. The sample yields under 300,000 distinct CDR3 sequences, 15% to 20% seen once. This clonotype originated in a male donor with ankylosing spondylitis or in good health (not recorded which). The sequencing input was blood, either unsorted or a sorted T cell fraction (not recorded which). This chain joins TRBV28 and TRBJ2-3; D unclear. CDR3 sequence: CASSLSVEVDTQYF. The CDR3 nucleotides are TGTGCCAGCAGTTTAAGTGTTGAAGTTGATACGCAGTATTTT.